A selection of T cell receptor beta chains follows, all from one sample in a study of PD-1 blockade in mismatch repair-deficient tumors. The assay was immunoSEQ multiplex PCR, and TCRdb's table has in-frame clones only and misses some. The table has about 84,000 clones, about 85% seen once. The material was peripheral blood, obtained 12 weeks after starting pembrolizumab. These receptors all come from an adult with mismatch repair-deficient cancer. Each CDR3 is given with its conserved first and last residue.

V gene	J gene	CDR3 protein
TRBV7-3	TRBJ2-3	CASSYGITDTQYF
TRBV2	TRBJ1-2	CASRATGGEGYTF
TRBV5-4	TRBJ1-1	CASSPAFGSTEAFF
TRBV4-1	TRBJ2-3	CASSSLFLGTRTDTQYF
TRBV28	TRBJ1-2	CASSLLGFRYGYTF
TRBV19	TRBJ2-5	CASSIATGNKTQYF
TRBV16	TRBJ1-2	CASSQMDGYTF
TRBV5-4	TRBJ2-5	CASSSTSEWETQYF
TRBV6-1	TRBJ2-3	CASSEKGSPGGVDTQYF
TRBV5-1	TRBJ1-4	CASSFVGEGEKLFF
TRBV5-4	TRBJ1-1	CASSPGPGVGTEAFF
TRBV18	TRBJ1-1	CASSLTGTGGMNTEAFF
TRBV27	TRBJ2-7	CASSGASTSYEQYF
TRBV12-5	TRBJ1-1	CASGFIRTGSMNTEAFF
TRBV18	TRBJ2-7	CASSPSGPPNEQYF
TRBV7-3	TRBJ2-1	CASSSDYVKQFF
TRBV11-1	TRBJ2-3	CASSLRARTDTQYF
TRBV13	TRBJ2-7	CASSQFGTKSYEQYF
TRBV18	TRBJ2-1	CASSPLRGTGTFNEQFF
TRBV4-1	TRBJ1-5	CASSYTGGLGEYEPQHF
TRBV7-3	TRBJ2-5	CASSLTSSSASQETQYF
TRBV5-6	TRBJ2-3	CASSLGRISDTQYF
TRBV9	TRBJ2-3	CASSLGTSRTDTQYF
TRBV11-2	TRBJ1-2	CASSLNPVEGTF
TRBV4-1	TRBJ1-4	CASSQDETTGGWSEKLFF
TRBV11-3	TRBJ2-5	CASSVGTSVAQETQYF
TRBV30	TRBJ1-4	CAWSGQAGANEKLFF
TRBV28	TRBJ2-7	CASSPDRGSYEQYF
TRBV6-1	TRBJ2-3	CASSEVGLAGGQLTRAGRDTQYF
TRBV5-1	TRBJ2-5	CASSLAGGYQETQYF
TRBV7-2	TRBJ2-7	CASSSGLAGDEQYF
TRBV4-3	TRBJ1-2	CASSQDLGANYGYTF
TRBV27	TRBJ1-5	CASSPLENQPQHF